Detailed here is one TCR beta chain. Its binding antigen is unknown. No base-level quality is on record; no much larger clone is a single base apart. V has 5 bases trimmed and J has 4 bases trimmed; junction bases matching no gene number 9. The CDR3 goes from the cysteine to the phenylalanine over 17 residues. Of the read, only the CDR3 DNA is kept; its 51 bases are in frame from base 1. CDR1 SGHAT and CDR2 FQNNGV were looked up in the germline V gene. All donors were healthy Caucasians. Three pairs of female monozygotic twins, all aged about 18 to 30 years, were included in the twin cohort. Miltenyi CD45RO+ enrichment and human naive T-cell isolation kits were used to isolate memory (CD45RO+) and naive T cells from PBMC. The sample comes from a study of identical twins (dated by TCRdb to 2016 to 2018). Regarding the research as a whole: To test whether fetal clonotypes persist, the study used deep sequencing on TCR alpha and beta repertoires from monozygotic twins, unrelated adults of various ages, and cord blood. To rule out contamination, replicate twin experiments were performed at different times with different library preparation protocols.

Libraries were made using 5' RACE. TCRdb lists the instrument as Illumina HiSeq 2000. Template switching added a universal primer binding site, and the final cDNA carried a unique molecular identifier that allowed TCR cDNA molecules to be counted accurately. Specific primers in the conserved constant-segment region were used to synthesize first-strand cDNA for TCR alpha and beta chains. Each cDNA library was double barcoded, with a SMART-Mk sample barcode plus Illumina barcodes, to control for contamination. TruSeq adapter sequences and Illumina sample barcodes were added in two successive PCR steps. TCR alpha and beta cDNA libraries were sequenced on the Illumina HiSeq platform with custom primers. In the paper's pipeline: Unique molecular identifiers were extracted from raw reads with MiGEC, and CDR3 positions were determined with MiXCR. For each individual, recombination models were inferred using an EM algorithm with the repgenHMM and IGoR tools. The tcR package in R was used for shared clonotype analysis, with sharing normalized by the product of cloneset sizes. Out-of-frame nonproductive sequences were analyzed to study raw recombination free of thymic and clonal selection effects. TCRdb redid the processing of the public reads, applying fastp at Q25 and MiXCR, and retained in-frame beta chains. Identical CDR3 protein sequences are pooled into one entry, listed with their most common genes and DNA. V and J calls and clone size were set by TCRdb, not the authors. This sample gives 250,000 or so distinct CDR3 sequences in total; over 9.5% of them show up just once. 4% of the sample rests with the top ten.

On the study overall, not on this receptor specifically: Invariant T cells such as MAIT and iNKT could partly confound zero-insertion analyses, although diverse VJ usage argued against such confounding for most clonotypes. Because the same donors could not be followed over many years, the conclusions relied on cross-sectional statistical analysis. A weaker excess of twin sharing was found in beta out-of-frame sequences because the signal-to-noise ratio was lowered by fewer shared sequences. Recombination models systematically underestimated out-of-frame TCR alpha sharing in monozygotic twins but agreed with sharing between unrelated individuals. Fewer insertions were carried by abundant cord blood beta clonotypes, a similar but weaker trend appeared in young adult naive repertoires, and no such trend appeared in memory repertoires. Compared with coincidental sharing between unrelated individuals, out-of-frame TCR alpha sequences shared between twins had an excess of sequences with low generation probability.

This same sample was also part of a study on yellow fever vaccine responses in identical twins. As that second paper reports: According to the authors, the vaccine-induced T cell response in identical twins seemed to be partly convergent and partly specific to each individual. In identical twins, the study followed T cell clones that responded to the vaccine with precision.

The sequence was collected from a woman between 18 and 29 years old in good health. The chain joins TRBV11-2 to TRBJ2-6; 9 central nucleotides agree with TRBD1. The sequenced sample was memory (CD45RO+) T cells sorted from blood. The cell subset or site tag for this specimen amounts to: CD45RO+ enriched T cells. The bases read TGTGCCAGCAGCCAATTACAGGGGGCGGGGGGGGCCAACGTCCTGACTTTC. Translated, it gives CASSQLQGAGGANVLTF. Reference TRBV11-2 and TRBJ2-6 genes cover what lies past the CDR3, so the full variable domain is EAGVAQSPRYKIIEKRQSVAFWCNPISGHATLYWYQQILGQGPKLLIQFQNNGVVDDSQLPKDRFSAERLKGVDSTLKIQPAKLEDSAVYLCASSQLQGAGGANVLTFGAGSRLTVL.